This TCR beta chain was found in a study of cytomegalovirus exposure and HLA in healthy donors. Per the germline V gene, CDR1 is SGHTA and CDR2 is FQGNSA. This CDR3 contains 13 residues. V was trimmed by 3 bases and J by 6 bases, leaving 11 bases between them. Primers: 60 Vbeta forward and 13 Jbeta reverse. Here immunoSEQ multiplex PCR was the method, and the copy in TCRdb shows in-frame clones only, minus some. The sample includes tens of thousands of clones, 75% to 80% of them seen just once. In regard to this clone: Its matching antigen is unknown.

General study points: Most TCRs appeared rarely, but some public TCRs recurred in many donors. Later analysis identified 16,000 or so TCR beta sequences associated with HLA alleles, using a false discovery rate threshold of 0.05. A later analysis found that most CMV-associated TCR beta chains appeared HLA-restricted. It was reportedly the case that the classifier diagnosed cytomegalovirus status with high specificity and sensitivity.

V and J are TRBV7-2 and TRBJ1-1; D is undetermined. The TCR sequence derives from a man aged 40-50 years in good health and CMV-seronegative. Material for sequencing was PBMCs. The CDR3 nucleotides read TGTGCCAGCAGCTTGGGCGCGCGTCCTGAAGCTTTCTTT. Its protein is CASSLGARPEAFF.